This is a list of T cell receptor beta chains from one sample in a study of breast tumors, draining lymph nodes, adjacent tissues. TCRdb called the multiplex PCR reads again in MiXCR, with one record for every CDR3 protein. Of about 130,000 distinct CDR3 sequences in the sample, 21% were seen once. Sequenced: axillary lymph node tissue. The receptors come from a female donor with breast cancer. Some clones in this sample may be carry-over from other donors' samples. Each CDR3 is given with its conserved first and last residue. D genes are given only for firm matches. Clone size, where shown, is once, few, many, or a class for clones that have expanded.

v_call: TRBV3-1; clone_size: .; j_call: TRBJ2-6; d_call: .; cdr3_nt: TGTGCCAGCAGCCCGCAGGGTAAAAACTCTGGGGCCAACGTCCTGACTTTC; cdr3_aa: CASSPQGKNSGANVLTF
v_call: TRBV4-1; clone_size: many; j_call: TRBJ2-7; d_call: .; cdr3_nt: TGCGCCAGCAGCCTCCTAAGGCAGCATAGCTCCTACGAGCAGTACTTC; cdr3_aa: CASSLLRQHSSYEQYF
v_call: TRBV6-1; clone_size: many; j_call: TRBJ1-2; d_call: .; cdr3_nt: TGTGCCAGCACCCGTACCCGACGTAACTATGGCTACACCTTC; cdr3_aa: CASTRTRRNYGYTF
v_call: TRBV5-4; clone_size: many; j_call: TRBJ2-7; d_call: TRBD2; cdr3_nt: TGTGCCAGCAGCTTGGAAGGCGCCGGCCTAGCGGTATACGAGCAGTACTTC; cdr3_aa: CASSLEGAGLAVYEQYF
v_call: TRBV7-8; clone_size: many; j_call: TRBJ2-5; d_call: .; cdr3_nt: TGTGCCAGCAGGAAGAAGCCAGGGGGGCGATTTGAGGAGACCCAGTACTTC; cdr3_aa: CASRKKPGGRFEETQYF
v_call: TRBV5-1; clone_size: .; j_call: TRBJ1-1; d_call: .; cdr3_nt: TGCGCCAGCAGCCCCGCGCGAGGGCTAAACACTGAAGCTTTCTTT; cdr3_aa: CASSPARGLNTEAFF
v_call: TRBV6-1; clone_size: .; j_call: TRBJ1-5; d_call: .; cdr3_nt: TGTGCCAGCAGGGGGGGAGCCGCGGGCAATCAGCCCCAGCATTTT; cdr3_aa: CASRGGAAGNQPQHF
v_call: TRBV28; clone_size: many; j_call: TRBJ1-2; d_call: .; cdr3_nt: TGTGCCAGCAGCAACAGGGTGGCTAACTATGGCTACACCTTC; cdr3_aa: CASSNRVANYGYTF
v_call: TRBV3-1; clone_size: .; j_call: TRBJ1-2; d_call: TRBD1; cdr3_nt: TGTGCCAGCAGCGCCGGGACAGGGGTAGGCTACACCTTC; cdr3_aa: CASSAGTGVGYTF
v_call: TRBV30; clone_size: many; j_call: TRBJ2-1; d_call: .; cdr3_nt: TGTGCCTGGAAAGGAGTAAATTACAATGAGCAGTTCTTC; cdr3_aa: CAWKGVNYNEQFF
v_call: TRBV10-3; clone_size: many; j_call: TRBJ2-7; d_call: TRBD1; cdr3_nt: TGTGCCACTAGAAAGGACAGGGGAGGTTACGAGCAGTACTTC; cdr3_aa: CATRKDRGGYEQYF
v_call: TRBV3-1; clone_size: .; j_call: TRBJ1-2; d_call: .; cdr3_nt: TGTGCCAGCAGCCAAGGGGGGGAAGTCAATGGCTACACCTTC; cdr3_aa: CASSQGGEVNGYTF
v_call: TRBV14; clone_size: many; j_call: TRBJ1-2; d_call: TRBD1; cdr3_nt: TGTGCCAGCAGCCAAGCTGGGACAGGGGCCCGAAACAACTATGGCTACACCTTC; cdr3_aa: CASSQAGTGARNNYGYTF
v_call: TRBV14; clone_size: .; j_call: TRBJ2-6; d_call: TRBD1; cdr3_nt: TGTGCCAGCAGCCAACGGACAGGCCTCTCTGGGGCCAACGTCCTGACTTTC; cdr3_aa: CASSQRTGLSGANVLTF
v_call: TRBV20-1; clone_size: many; j_call: TRBJ2-3; d_call: TRBD2; cdr3_nt: TGCAGTGCTGACCCGAGAGCGGGAGGTGGAGATACGCAGTATTTT; cdr3_aa: CSADPRAGGGDTQYF
v_call: TRBV6-5; clone_size: many; j_call: TRBJ1-6; d_call: TRBD1; cdr3_nt: TGTGCCAGCAGTTATGGGACAGCCGCTTCTAGACCCCTCCACTTT; cdr3_aa: CASSYGTAASRPLHF
v_call: TRBV7-8; clone_size: many; j_call: TRBJ2-7; d_call: .; cdr3_nt: TGTGCCAGCGGGGGAAATGGATACGAGCAGTACTTC; cdr3_aa: CASGGNGYEQYF
v_call: TRBV5-5; clone_size: many; j_call: TRBJ1-4; d_call: .; cdr3_nt: TGTGCCAGCAGCTTGGTGGTGACAGAAAGACTGTTTTTT; cdr3_aa: CASSLVVTERLFF
v_call: TRBV30; clone_size: many; j_call: TRBJ2-1; d_call: .; cdr3_nt: TGTGCCTGGAGCCCCCCAAAGGTTCCCTACAATGAGCAGTTCTTC; cdr3_aa: CAWSPPKVPYNEQFF
v_call: TRBV3-1; clone_size: many; j_call: TRBJ2-3; d_call: .; cdr3_nt: TGTGCCAGCAGCCAAGACGTAGGAGGCACAGATACGCAGTATTTT; cdr3_aa: CASSQDVGGTDTQYF
v_call: TRBV6-5; clone_size: many; j_call: TRBJ1-6; d_call: .; cdr3_nt: TGTGCCAGCAGTTACTCGCCCTCCGCAGGGCCCCTCCACTTT; cdr3_aa: CASSYSPSAGPLHF
v_call: TRBV27; clone_size: .; j_call: TRBJ2-5; d_call: .; cdr3_nt: TGTGCCAGCAGCCGGTCAGGGTCTCAAGAGACCCAGTACTTC; cdr3_aa: CASSRSGSQETQYF
v_call: TRBV12-3/TRBV12-4; clone_size: many; j_call: TRBJ2-7; d_call: TRBD2; cdr3_nt: TGTGCCAGCAGCCCGGGGGGTGCCAGGGCCTACGAGCAGTACTTC; cdr3_aa: CASSPGGARAYEQYF
v_call: TRBV24-1; clone_size: many; j_call: TRBJ2-7; d_call: .; cdr3_nt: TGTGCCACCAGTGATCCCGGGTCCTCCAACGAGCAGTACTTC; cdr3_aa: CATSDPGSSNEQYF
v_call: TRBV28; clone_size: .; j_call: TRBJ2-6; d_call: .; cdr3_nt: TGTGCCAGCAGTGCCCCCTCTGGGGCCAACGTCCTGACTTTC; cdr3_aa: CASSAPSGANVLTF
v_call: TRBV6-5; clone_size: many; j_call: TRBJ1-2; d_call: .; cdr3_nt: TGTGCCAGCAAACAAGGATCGATGTATGGCTACACCTTC; cdr3_aa: CASKQGSMYGYTF
v_call: TRBV28; clone_size: few; j_call: TRBJ2-7; d_call: .; cdr3_nt: TGTGCCAGCCACGAAGTAAAGAAGAATTCCTACGAGCAGTACTTC; cdr3_aa: CASHEVKKNSYEQYF
v_call: TRBV4-1; clone_size: many; j_call: TRBJ2-1; d_call: .; cdr3_nt: TGCGCCAGCAGCCAAGATCCCCCCCGTGGGCTCCGGTTTGAGCAGTTCTTC; cdr3_aa: CASSQDPPRGLRFEQFF
v_call: TRBV14; clone_size: many; j_call: TRBJ2-5; d_call: .; cdr3_nt: TGTGCCAGCAGCCAAGGGGTAGGGGAGACCCAGTACTTC; cdr3_aa: CASSQGVGETQYF
v_call: TRBV20-1; clone_size: many; j_call: TRBJ2-2; d_call: .; cdr3_nt: TGCAGTGCTAGTTGGGGAGACACCGGGGAGCTGTTTTTT; cdr3_aa: CSASWGDTGELFF
v_call: TRBV4-2; clone_size: many; j_call: TRBJ1-6; d_call: .; cdr3_nt: TGTGCCAGCAGCCAAGAAACAAGTTCACCCCTCCACTTT; cdr3_aa: CASSQETSSPLHF
v_call: TRBV20-1; clone_size: few; j_call: TRBJ1-5; d_call: TRBD1; cdr3_nt: TGCAGTGCTAATAAACAGGGACAGGGAAATCAGCCCCAGCATTTT; cdr3_aa: CSANKQGQGNQPQHF
v_call: TRBV2; clone_size: many; j_call: TRBJ2-1; d_call: TRBD1; cdr3_nt: TGTGCCAGCAGTTCGGACAGGGTACTCAATGAGCAGTTCTTC; cdr3_aa: CASSSDRVLNEQFF
v_call: TRBV10-3; clone_size: many; j_call: TRBJ2-7; d_call: .; cdr3_nt: TGTGCCATCAGTGAGTCTTGGCTAGGGACTTCCTACGAGCAGTACTTC; cdr3_aa: CAISESWLGTSYEQYF
v_call: TRBV4-1; clone_size: many; j_call: TRBJ2-7; d_call: .; cdr3_nt: TGCGCCAGCAGCCCGACGGAACCCTACGAGCAGTACTTC; cdr3_aa: CASSPTEPYEQYF
v_call: TRBV10-2; clone_size: many; j_call: TRBJ2-1; d_call: TRBD2; cdr3_nt: TGCGCCAGCAGTGTTGGACTAGCGCGTTCCTACAATGAGCAGTTCTTC; cdr3_aa: CASSVGLARSYNEQFF
v_call: TRBV28; clone_size: many; j_call: TRBJ1-2; d_call: .; cdr3_nt: TGTGCCAGCAGTTTAAGGGACCGTATCACAAGCTACACCTTC; cdr3_aa: CASSLRDRITSYTF
v_call: TRBV3-1; clone_size: many; j_call: TRBJ2-7; d_call: .; cdr3_nt: TGTGCCAGCAGCCAAGACCCTTCCTACGAGCAGTACTTC; cdr3_aa: CASSQDPSYEQYF
v_call: TRBV27; clone_size: many; j_call: TRBJ2-7; d_call: .; cdr3_nt: TGTGCCAGCAAATGGGGAGCAGCGGAAAACTACGAGCAGTACTTC; cdr3_aa: CASKWGAAENYEQYF
v_call: TRBV18; clone_size: few; j_call: TRBJ1-4; d_call: .; cdr3_nt: TGTGCCAGCTCACCGGTTAGTGAGGAAAAACTGTTTTTT; cdr3_aa: CASSPVSEEKLFF
v_call: TRBV5-1; clone_size: .; j_call: TRBJ1-5; d_call: TRBD1; cdr3_nt: TGCGCCAGCAGCTGGGAGGGGGCAGGCAATCAGCCCCAGCATTTT; cdr3_aa: CASSWEGAGNQPQHF
v_call: TRBV11-2; clone_size: many; j_call: TRBJ2-1; d_call: .; cdr3_nt: TGTGCCAGCAGCTTAGAGGCGGGATTGGGTCTGAAACAGTTCTTC; cdr3_aa: CASSLEAGLGLKQFF
v_call: TRBV7-9; clone_size: many; j_call: TRBJ2-2; d_call: .; cdr3_nt: TGTGCCAGCAGCTCATCGGGACATCGGACCGGGGAGCTGTTTTTT; cdr3_aa: CASSSSGHRTGELFF
v_call: TRBV5-4; clone_size: .; j_call: TRBJ2-1; d_call: .; cdr3_nt: TGTGCCAGCAGCTTGGCCCTAACAGACTACAATGAGCAGTTCTTC; cdr3_aa: CASSLALTDYNEQFF
v_call: TRBV10-3; clone_size: many; j_call: TRBJ1-5; d_call: TRBD1; cdr3_nt: TGTGCCATCAGTGGCACAGGGGGCAATCAGCCCCAGCATTTT; cdr3_aa: CAISGTGGNQPQHF
v_call: TRBV6-6; clone_size: many; j_call: TRBJ1-5; d_call: TRBD1; cdr3_nt: TGTGCCAGCAGTGGACCCGGACAGGATAGCAATCAGCCCCAGCATTTT; cdr3_aa: CASSGPGQDSNQPQHF